One and the same sample provided the 16 T cell receptor beta chains below, sequenced in a study of blood T cell repertoires in COVID-19. Sequencing used immunoSEQ multiplex PCR; TCRdb keeps in-frame clones, though not all of them. Of more than 45,000 clones in the sample, approximately 91% were seen once. The sample taken for sequencing was peripheral blood. These receptors all stem from a woman of 80 years or more with acute or convalescent COVID-19.

The chain carries TRBV7-6 and TRBJ2-3; TRBD2 aligns across 8 bases. With 5 bases clipped from V and 5 bases from J, the junction kept 9 bases outside the gene matches. The germline gives CDR1 SGHVS, CDR2 FNYEAQ. This CDR3 has 15 residues. The CDR3 bases are TGTGCCAGCAGCAAAGGGACTAGGACTGAAGATACGCAGTATTTT. Protein: CASSKGTRTEDTQYF.

In its sample, this clone was seen once. The V gene is TRBV11-3, the J gene TRBJ1-1, with D hard to call. Germline CDR1 is SGHNT and CDR2 is YENEEA. Trimming stripped 0 bases from V and 6 bases from J, with 11 bases between. The CDR3 sequence is 14 residues long. The CDR3 here is CASSLDLLGAEAFF. CDR3 in DNA: TGTGCCAGCAGCTTAGATCTTCTGGGCGCTGAAGCTTTCTTT.

A single count supports this clone. One end of the junction varies from germline; a read error may be responsible. The CDR3 sequence: CASSQERGSGNPGELFF. CDR3 sequence (DNA): TGTGCCAGCAGCCAAGAGAGGGGTAGCGGGAACCCCGGGGAGCTGTTTTTT. V gene TRBV4-2 combines with J gene TRBJ2-2, with 8 bases identical to TRBD2. This CDR3 contains 17 residues. Germline lookup yields CDR1 LGHNA and CDR2 YNFKEQ.

The chain is built from TRBV16 and TRBJ2-1; 10 nucleotides agree with TRBD2. The germline V gene encodes CDR1 KGHSY and CDR2 FQNENV. The V and J ends lost 5 bases and 10 bases, in that order; junction bases with no gene match: 8. CDR3 length: 14 amino acids. The CDR3 DNA sequence: TGTGCCAGCAGCTCTCTAGCGGGAGCGGGCGAGCAGTTCTTC. Translating it yields CASSSLAGAGEQFF. Together with reference TRBV16 and TRBJ2-1, the CDR3 gives the full variable domain: GEEVAQTPKHLVRGEGQKAKLYCAPIKGHSYVFWYQQVLKNEFKFLISFQNENVFDETGMPKERFSAKCLPNSPCSLEIQATKLEDSAVYFCASSSLAGAGEQFFGPGTRLTVL.

The chain is built from TRBV7-9 and TRBJ1-4; TRBD1 agrees at 9 bases. V was clipped by 1 base and J by 0 bases; unmatched bases: 9. The CDR3 has 19 amino acids. CDR1 is SEHNR, CDR2 FQNEAQ, per germline (reference sequence). The CDR3 DNA follows: TGTGCCAGCAGCTTAGTCCCGGGACAGGGAGTCGCAACTAATGAAAAACTGTTTTTT. Protein product: CASSLVPGQGVATNEKLFF.

The V gene is TRBV19, the J gene TRBJ2-1; D remains ambiguous. The V end lost 7 bases, the J end lost 0 bases, and 10 bases lay between the germline ends. CDR1 LNHDA and CDR2 SQIVND come from the germline V gene (reference sequence). The CDR3 has 14 residues. CDR3: CASKYSSSYNEQFF. CDR3 nucleotides: TGTGCCAGTAAGTACTCTAGCTCCTACAATGAGCAGTTCTTC.

CDR3 coding DNA: TGTGCCAGCAGTCGCGGGGGGCTGGCCAAAAACATTCAGTACTTC. As protein: CASSRGGLAKNIQYF. The V and J genes are TRBV2 and TRBJ2-4; 8 bases fit TRBD2. V lost 5 bases and J lost 1; bases outside the gene matches: 4. Germline lookup yields CDR1 SNHLY and CDR2 FYNNEI. The CDR3 extends over 15 amino acids.

This clone was seen just once. The chain uses TRBV7-9 and TRBJ2-5; tentatively, D is TRBD1 (6 bases). Germline values: CDR1 SEHNR, CDR2 FQNEAQ (reference sequence). The CDR3 is 14 amino acids. V gave up 5 bases and J gave up 1 base, with 11 bases separating them. CDR3 amino acids: CASSGTGPQETQYF. CDR3 DNA: TGTGCCAGCAGCGGAACAGGGCCCCAAGAGACCCAGTACTTC.

This clone appeared a single time. This chain links TRBV6-5 with TRBJ1-5, with D possibly TRBD1 on 5 matching bases. Per germline, CDR1 MNHEY and CDR2 SVGAGI. The CDR3 runs to 14 residues. V lost 3 bases and J 6 bases, leaving 12 bases between the germline ends. CDR3 loop: CASSYRGVGQPQHF. DNA for the CDR3: TGTGCCAGCAGTTATAGGGGCGTTGGTCAGCCCCAGCATTTT.

The genes are TRBV28 and TRBJ2-2, with TRBD2 matching over 10 bases. CDR1 and CDR2 from the germline V gene are MDHEN and SYDVKM. The junction had 5 bases not matched to a gene; V was cut back by 1 base and J by 6 bases. The CDR3 has 16 residues. CDR3: CASSLSASGSSGELFF. The CDR3, as DNA: TGTGCCAGCAGTTTATCGGCTAGCGGGAGTTCCGGGGAGCTGTTTTTT.

The rearrangement links TRBV6-5 to TRBJ1-1; perhaps TRBD1 as D (6 bases). This CDR3 is built from 15 residues. Trimming pared 5 bases from V and 2 bases from J, leaving 15 bases between. Germline assignment: CDR1 MNHEY and CDR2 SVGAGI. The CDR3 loop is CASSRRTDGNTEAFF. The CDR3 DNA reads TGTGCCAGCAGTAGACGGACAGACGGTAACACTGAAGCTTTCTTT.

The CDR3 is CASSQSRVTGELFF. The CDR3 DNA sequence: TGCGCCAGCAGCCAAAGCCGGGTGACCGGGGAGCTGTTTTTT. This sequence joins TRBV4-3 and TRBJ2-2; D uncertain. Germline V gene data show CDR1 as LGHNA and CDR2 as YSLEER. V gave up 2 bases and J gave up 5 bases, with 9 bases separating them. CDR3 length: 14 residues.

This chain connects TRBV4-1 to TRBJ2-7; 7 bases map to TRBD2. V was pared by 1 base and J by 3 bases, with 9 bases of the junction left unmatched. This CDR3 contains 16 residues. Germline V gives CDR1 MGHRA, CDR2 YSYEKL. This CDR3 reads CASSQGVWTRGYEQYF. In nucleotides, the CDR3 is TGCGCCAGCAGCCAAGGTGTGTGGACTAGGGGCTACGAGCAGTACTTC.

The genes are TRBV19 and TRBJ1-5; tentative D call: TRBD1 (5 bases). Looked up from germline, CDR1 is LNHDA and CDR2 is SQIVND (reference sequence). There are 15 residues in the CDR3. Trimming left V 1 base short and J 7 bases short, with 14 bases between. The CDR3 protein is CASSIGQGRFQPQHF. The CDR3 DNA is TGTGCCAGTAGTATAGGCCAGGGAAGATTCCAGCCCCAGCATTTT.

The chain carries TRBV24-1 and TRBJ2-2; 7 nucleotides agree with TRBD1. In germline, CDR1 is KGHDR, CDR2 SFDVKD. Trimming cost V 10 bases and J 2 bases; bases outside gene matches: 3. The CDR3 is 13 residues long. Written as DNA, the CDR3 is TGTGCCACGGGACAGACAAACACCGGGGAGCTGTTTTTT. Protein sequence: CATGQTNTGELFF.

This chain connects TRBV5-1 to TRBJ1-5; possible D gene TRBD1, 5 bases. V lost 3 bases and J 5 bases, leaving 15 bases between the germline ends. This CDR3 comprises 15 residues. The germline V gene encodes CDR1 SGHRS and CDR2 YFSETQ. The chain's CDR3 is CASSSTAGGDQPQHF. CDR3 sequence (DNA): TGCGCCAGCAGCTCGACCGCAGGAGGGGATCAGCCCCAGCATTTT.